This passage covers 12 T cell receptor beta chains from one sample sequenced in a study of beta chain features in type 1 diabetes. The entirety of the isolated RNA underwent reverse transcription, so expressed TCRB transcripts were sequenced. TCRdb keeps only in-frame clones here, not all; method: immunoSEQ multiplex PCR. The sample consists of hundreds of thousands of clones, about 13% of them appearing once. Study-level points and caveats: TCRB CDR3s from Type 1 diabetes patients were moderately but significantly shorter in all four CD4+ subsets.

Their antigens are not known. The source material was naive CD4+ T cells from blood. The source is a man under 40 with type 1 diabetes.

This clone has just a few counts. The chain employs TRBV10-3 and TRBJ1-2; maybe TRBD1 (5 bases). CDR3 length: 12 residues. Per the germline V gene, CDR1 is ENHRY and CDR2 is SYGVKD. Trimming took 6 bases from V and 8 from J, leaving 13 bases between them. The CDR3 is CAIRGVLNGYTF. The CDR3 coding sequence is TGTGCCATCAGAGGGGTCTTGAACGGCTACACCTTC.

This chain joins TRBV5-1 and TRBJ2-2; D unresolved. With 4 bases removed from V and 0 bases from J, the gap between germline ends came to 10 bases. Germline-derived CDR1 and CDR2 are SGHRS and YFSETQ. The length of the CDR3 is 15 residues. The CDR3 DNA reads TGCGCCAGCAGCCCCGACACCGCGAACACCGGGGAGCTGTTTTTT. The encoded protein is CASSPDTANTGELFF. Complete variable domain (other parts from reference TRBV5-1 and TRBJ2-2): KAGVTQTPRYLIKTRGQQVTLSCSPISGHRSVSWYQQTPGQGLQFLFEYFSETQRNKGNFPGRFSGRQFSNSRSEMNVSTLELGDSALYLCASSPDTANTGELFFGEGSRLTVL.

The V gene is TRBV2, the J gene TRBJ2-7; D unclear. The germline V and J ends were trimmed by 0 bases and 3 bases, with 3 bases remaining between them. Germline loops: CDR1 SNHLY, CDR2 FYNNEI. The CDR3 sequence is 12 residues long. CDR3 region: CASSEAGYEQYF. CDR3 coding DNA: TGTGCCAGCAGTGAAGCCGGCTACGAGCAGTACTTC.

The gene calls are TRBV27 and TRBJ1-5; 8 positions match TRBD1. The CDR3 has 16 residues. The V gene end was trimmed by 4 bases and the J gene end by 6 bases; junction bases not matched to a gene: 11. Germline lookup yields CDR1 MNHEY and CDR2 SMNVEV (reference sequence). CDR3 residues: CASSSLQGARGQPQHF. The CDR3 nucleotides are TGTGCCAGCAGTTCTCTTCAGGGGGCGCGGGGTCAGCCCCAGCATTTT.

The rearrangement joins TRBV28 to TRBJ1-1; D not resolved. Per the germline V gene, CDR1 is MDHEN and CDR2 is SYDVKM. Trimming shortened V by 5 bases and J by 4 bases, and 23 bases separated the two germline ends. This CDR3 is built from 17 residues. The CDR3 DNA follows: TGTGCCAGCAGTCTCACCCGCGAAGGATACCGGAGCACTGAAGCTTTCTTT. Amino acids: CASSLTREGYRSTEAFF.

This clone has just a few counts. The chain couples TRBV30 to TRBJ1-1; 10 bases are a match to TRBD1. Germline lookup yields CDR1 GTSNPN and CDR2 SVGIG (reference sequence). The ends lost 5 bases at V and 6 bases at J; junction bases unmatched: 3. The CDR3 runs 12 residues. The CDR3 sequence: CAWGTGVAEAFF. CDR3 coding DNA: TGTGCCTGGGGGACAGGGGTTGCTGAAGCTTTCTTT.

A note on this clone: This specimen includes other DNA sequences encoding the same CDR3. CDR3 residues: CASRPTGGTDTQYF. For the CDR3, the DNA is TGCGCCAGCAGACCGACAGGGGGCACAGATACGCAGTATTTT. The chain combines TRBV5-1 with TRBJ2-3, with 8 bases fitting TRBD1. This CDR3 region has 14 residues. Trimming took 5 bases from V and 1 from J; bases not matched to a gene: 3. Germline CDR1 SGHRS, CDR2 YFSETQ.

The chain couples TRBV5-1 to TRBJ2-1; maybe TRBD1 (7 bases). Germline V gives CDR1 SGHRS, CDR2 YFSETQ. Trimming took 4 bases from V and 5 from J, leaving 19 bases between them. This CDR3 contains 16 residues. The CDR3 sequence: CASSRPTGEVNNEQFF. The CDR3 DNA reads TGCGCCAGCAGCCGCCCAACAGGGGAGGTTAACAATGAGCAGTTCTTC.

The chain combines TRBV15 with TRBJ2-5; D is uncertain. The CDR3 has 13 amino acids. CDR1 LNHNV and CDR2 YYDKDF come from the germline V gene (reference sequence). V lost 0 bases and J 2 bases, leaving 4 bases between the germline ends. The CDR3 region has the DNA TGTGCCACCAGCAGAGATAGACAAGAGACCCAGTACTTC. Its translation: CATSRDRQETQYF.

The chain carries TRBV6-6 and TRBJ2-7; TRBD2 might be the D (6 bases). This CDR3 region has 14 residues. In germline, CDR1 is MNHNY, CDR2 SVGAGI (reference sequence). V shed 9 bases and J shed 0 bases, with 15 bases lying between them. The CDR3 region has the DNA TGTGCCAGTACTCGTTACGGGAGCTCCTACGAGCAGTACTTC. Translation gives CASTRYGSSYEQYF.

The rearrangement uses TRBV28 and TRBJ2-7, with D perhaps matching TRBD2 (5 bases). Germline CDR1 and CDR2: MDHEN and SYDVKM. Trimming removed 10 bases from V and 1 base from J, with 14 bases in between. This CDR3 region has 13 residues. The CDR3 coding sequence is TGTGCCACCAACCGGGGTCCTTCCTACGAGCAGTACTTC. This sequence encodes CATNRGPSYEQYF.

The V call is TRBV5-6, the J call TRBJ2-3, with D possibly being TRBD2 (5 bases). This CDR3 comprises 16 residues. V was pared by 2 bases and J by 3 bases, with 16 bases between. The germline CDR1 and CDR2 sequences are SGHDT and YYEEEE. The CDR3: CASSFGLRRSTDTQYF. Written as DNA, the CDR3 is TGTGCCAGCAGCTTTGGGCTCAGGAGGAGTACAGATACGCAGTATTTT.